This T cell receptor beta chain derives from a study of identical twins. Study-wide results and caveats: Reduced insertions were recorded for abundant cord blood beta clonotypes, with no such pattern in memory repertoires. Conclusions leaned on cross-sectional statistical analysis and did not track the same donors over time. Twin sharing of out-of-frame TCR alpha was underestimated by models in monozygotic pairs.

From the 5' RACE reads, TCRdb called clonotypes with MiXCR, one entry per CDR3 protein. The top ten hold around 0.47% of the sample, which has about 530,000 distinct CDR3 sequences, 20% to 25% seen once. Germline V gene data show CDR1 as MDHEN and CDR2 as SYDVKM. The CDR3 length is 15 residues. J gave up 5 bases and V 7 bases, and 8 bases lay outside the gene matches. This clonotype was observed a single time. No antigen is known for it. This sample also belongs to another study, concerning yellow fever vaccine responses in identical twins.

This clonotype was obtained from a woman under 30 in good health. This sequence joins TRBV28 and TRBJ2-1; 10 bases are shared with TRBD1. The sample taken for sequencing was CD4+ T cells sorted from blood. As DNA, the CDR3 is TGTGCCAGCACCTACGGGACAGGGGTGGACAATGAGCAGTTCTTC. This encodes CASTYGTGVDNEQFF.